This T cell receptor beta chain was identified in a study of blood T cell repertoires in COVID-19. This CDR3 has 14 residues. Losses at the gene ends were 5 bases for V and 6 bases for J; bases not matched to a gene: 5. Germline CDR1 LNHDA, CDR2 SQIVND (reference sequence). Per the authors' pipeline: The assay estimated nucleated cells by amplifying reference gene primers. Generated by immunoSEQ multiplex PCR, the TCRdb table keeps only in-frame clones and is missing some. V, J and clone size reflect that table, while D and trimming were determined from the DNA. The sample comprises 230,000 or so clones, roughly 82% of which are singletons, and more than 1.2% rests with the top ten.

The chain combines TRBV19 with TRBJ2-2; TRBD1 matches at 8 bases. Sequencing was carried out using peripheral blood. The TCR sequence derives from a woman between 35 and 50 years old who had recovered from COVID-19. The CDR3 here is CASSLGQGAGELFF. CDR3 sequence (DNA): TGTGCCAGTAGTCTTGGACAGGGTGCCGGGGAGCTGTTTTTT.